The T cell receptor beta chain described here comes from a study of preoperative IRX-2 immunotherapy in early breast cancer. The assay was immunoSEQ multiplex PCR, and TCRdb's table has in-frame clones only and misses some. The table includes around 34,000 clones, roughly 96% detected once. Treatment meaning: preoperative locoregional IRX-2 cytokine immunotherapy. Samples came from a phase Ib trial of preoperative locoregional IRX-2 cytokine immunotherapy. Looked up from germline, CDR1 is MDHEN and CDR2 is SYDVKM. Germline trimming cut 10 bases from V and 2 bases from J; bases unmatched to any gene: 8. CDR3 length: 13 residues.

The sample here was taken from a patient treated with IRX-2 immunotherapy. V and J are TRBV28 and TRBJ2-7; 7 nucleotides line up with TRBD2. This clonotype was obtained from a human donor with breast cancer. The CDR3 nucleotides are TGTGCCACCACTAGCGCTAAACCCTACGAGCAGTACTTC. Translation gives CATTSAKPYEQYF.